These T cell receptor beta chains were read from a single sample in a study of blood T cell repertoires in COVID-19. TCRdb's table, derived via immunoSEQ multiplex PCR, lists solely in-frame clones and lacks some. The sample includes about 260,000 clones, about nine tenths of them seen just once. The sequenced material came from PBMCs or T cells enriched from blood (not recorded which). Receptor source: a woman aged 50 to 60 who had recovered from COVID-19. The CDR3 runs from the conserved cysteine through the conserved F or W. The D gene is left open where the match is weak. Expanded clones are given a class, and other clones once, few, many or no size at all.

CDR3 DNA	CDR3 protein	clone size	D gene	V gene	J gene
TGTGCCAGCAGCGCAGGGGGACAGCCCCAGCATTTT	CASSAGGQPQHF	.	TRBD1	TRBV9	TRBJ1-5
TGTGCCAGCAGCTTAGGACAGGGTCCTGACACTGAAGCTTTCTTT	CASSLGQGPDTEAFF	.	TRBD1	TRBV7-9	TRBJ1-1
TGTGCCAGTAGCTGGACAGGGGGATCTGGAAACACCATATATTTT	CASSWTGGSGNTIYF	.	TRBD1	TRBV19	TRBJ1-3
TGCAGTGCTAGTTTGACAGCCACGGGTGGCTACACCTTC	CSASLTATGGYTF	.	.	TRBV20-1	TRBJ1-2
TGTGCCAGCCACAGTTTCATCCAGCGGGAGGGCCCGACTGCAGATACGCAGTATTTT	CASHSFIQREGPTADTQYF	.	TRBD2	TRBV28	TRBJ2-3
TGTGCCAGCAGCACGACAGGGCTGAATCAGCCCCAGCATTTT	CASSTTGLNQPQHF	.	TRBD1	TRBV5-8	TRBJ1-5
TGTGCCAGCAGCGCGGAGGGCTTTCGGGGGGAGACCCAGTACTTC	CASSAEGFRGETQYF	once	.	TRBV9	TRBJ2-5
TGTGCCAGCAGTGACAGGGGGAGCTCCTATAATTCACCCCTCCACTTT	CASSDRGSSYNSPLHF	.	TRBD1	TRBV6-1	TRBJ1-6
TGTGCCAGCTCACCACTAGGACAGGCTGTTGATTCACCCCTCCACTTT	CASSPLGQAVDSPLHF	.	TRBD1	TRBV18	TRBJ1-6
TGTGCCAGCAGCCAAGATGTAGATGAAAAACTGTTTTTT	CASSQDVDEKLFF	.	.	TRBV4-2	TRBJ1-4
TGTGCCAGCAGTCCCAGCGGGACTAGCGCCAATGAGCAGTTCTTC	CASSPSGTSANEQFF	.	TRBD2	TRBV6-6	TRBJ2-1
TGTGCCAGCAGTTGGGACGGGAGGACTGGAAACACCATATATTTT	CASSWDGRTGNTIYF	.	.	TRBV28	TRBJ1-3
TGCGCCAGCAGCTTTGAGGGATTTTACAATGAGCAGTTCTTC	CASSFEGFYNEQFF	.	.	TRBV5-1	TRBJ2-1
TGTGCCAGCAGCACCGACAGGGGGCGGGTCGAGCAGTACTTC	CASSTDRGRVEQYF	.	TRBD1	TRBV6-5	TRBJ2-7
TGTGCCAGCAGTGCAGGGGGCTACGAGCAGTACTTC	CASSAGGYEQYF	once	TRBD1	TRBV2	TRBJ2-7
TGTGCCAGCAGCCCTCTGCTAGGGGAAAGGAATGAGCAGTTCTTC	CASSPLLGERNEQFF	.	.	TRBV11-2	TRBJ2-1
TGCGCCAGCAGCGGGGGACAGGGGTCCTGGGACGAGCAGTACTTC	CASSGGQGSWDEQYF	.	TRBD1	TRBV5-1	TRBJ2-7
TGTGCCAGCAGTGCGACTAGCGGGACAGGGGAGCTGTTTTTT	CASSATSGTGELFF	.	TRBD2	TRBV28	TRBJ2-2
TGTGCCAGCAGCCAGGGACAGGGCACTGAAGCTTTCTTT	CASSQGQGTEAFF	.	TRBD1	TRBV7-2	TRBJ1-1
TGTGCCAGCAGCCAAGAGGGACAGGGTCAGCCCCAGCATTTT	CASSQEGQGQPQHF	.	TRBD1	TRBV3-1/TRBV3-2	TRBJ1-5
TGTGCCAGCAGCTGGAACAGGGGGCTACGGTATGGCTACACCTTC	CASSWNRGLRYGYTF	.	TRBD1	TRBV5-6	TRBJ1-2
TGTGCCAGCAGCGTTTCAGCGGGAGGATTCGATGAGCAGTTCTTC	CASSVSAGGFDEQFF	.	TRBD2	TRBV9	TRBJ2-1
TGTGCCAGCAGTGTACAGTACAATCAGCCCCAGCATTTT	CASSVQYNQPQHF	few	.	TRBV2	TRBJ1-5
TGTGCCAGCACCCTCGACGGCGGGGACTATGGCTACACCTTC	CASTLDGGDYGYTF	.	.	TRBV6-5	TRBJ1-2
TGCGCCAGCAGTCTCCGACAGGGCACAGGCGAGCAGTACTTC	CASSLRQGTGEQYF	.	TRBD1	TRBV5-1	TRBJ2-7
TGTGCCAGCAGCACCCAGACAACCCCTCCGAACACTGAAGCTTTCTTT	CASSTQTTPPNTEAFF	.	.	TRBV11-2	TRBJ1-1
TGTGCCAGCAGCACTAGCGGGGCCTCACCCGAGCAGTACTTC	CASSTSGASPEQYF	.	TRBD2	TRBV3-1/TRBV3-2	TRBJ2-7
TGTGCCAGCAGCTTACAGGGAGGAGGCCCCACTGAAGCTTTCTTT	CASSLQGGGPTEAFF	.	.	TRBV7-9	TRBJ1-1
TGTGCCAGCATCACCGGGGGGGCATTCAATCAGCCCCAGCATTTT	CASITGGAFNQPQHF	.	.	TRBV28	TRBJ1-5
TGTGCCAGCAGTACCTACCTCGAAGCTAACTATGGCTACACCTTC	CASSTYLEANYGYTF	.	.	TRBV7-2	TRBJ1-2
TGTGCCAGCAGCCAAGTCTTGGGCTTCGGGAACACTGAAGCTTTCTTT	CASSQVLGFGNTEAFF	once	.	TRBV14	TRBJ1-1
TGTGCCAGCAGCTCAGACCCCAGGGGCCGGAACACTGAAGCTTTCTTT	CASSSDPRGRNTEAFF	once	.	TRBV7-3	TRBJ1-1
TGTGCCAGCAGCTTCCGGAGCGGCACAGATACGCAGTATTTT	CASSFRSGTDTQYF	.	.	TRBV5-4	TRBJ2-3
TGTGCCAGCAGTTACTCGGGCCGGAGGGAGACCCAGTACTTC	CASSYSGRRETQYF	.	.	TRBV6-2/TRBV6-3	TRBJ2-5
TGTGCCAGCAGCCCGGCTCGACAGGGGGCCGGGGTGGAGACCCAGTACTTC	CASSPARQGAGVETQYF	.	TRBD1	TRBV7-9	TRBJ2-5
TGTGCCAGCAGCTTAAAGGCCAGGGACTTTTACAATGAGCAGTTCTTC	CASSLKARDFYNEQFF	.	.	TRBV7-3	TRBJ2-1
TGTGCCAGCAGTCCGAGGCGGAACACCGGGGAGCTGTTTTTT	CASSPRRNTGELFF	.	.	TRBV27	TRBJ2-2
TGTGCCAGCAGCTTGATTCAACAAGGGGGTCAGCCCCAGCATTTT	CASSLIQQGGQPQHF	.	.	TRBV5-6	TRBJ1-5
TGTGCCAGCAGTGAACAGCAGGGCCCCAATCAGCCCCAGCATTTT	CASSEQQGPNQPQHF	.	.	TRBV2	TRBJ1-5
TGCAGTGCTGTAGACAATGAGCAGTTCTTC	CSAVDNEQFF	few	.	TRBV20-1	TRBJ2-1
TGTGCCAGCAGCTCGGGACAGGGGACCACTGAAGCTTTCTTT	CASSSGQGTTEAFF	.	TRBD1	TRBV7-3	TRBJ1-1
TGTGCCAGCAGCCGAGGTGGCGGGGAGCTGTTTTTT	CASSRGGGELFF	.	.	TRBV3-1/TRBV3-2	TRBJ2-2
TGTGCCAGCAGTACTAGCAACTACAATGAGCAGTTCTTC	CASSTSNYNEQFF	few	.	TRBV12-3/TRBV12-4	TRBJ2-1
TGTGCCAGCATAGCTAGCGGGAGTCCTCCAGTCATTCAGTACTTC	CASIASGSPPVIQYF	.	TRBD2	TRBV6-5	TRBJ2-4
TGTGCCAGCAGTCAAATGACTAGCGGGAGCGCCGAGCAGTACTTC	CASSQMTSGSAEQYF	.	TRBD2	TRBV27	TRBJ2-7
TGTGCCAGCAGCCCGAGCGGGAGGGCCTCCTACGAGCAGTACTTC	CASSPSGRASYEQYF	.	TRBD2	TRBV7-9	TRBJ2-7
TGCAGCGTCGGACTAGCGGGAAACTCCTACAATGAGCAGTTCTTC	CSVGLAGNSYNEQFF	.	TRBD2	TRBV29-1	TRBJ2-1
TGTGCCTGGAGTGGTTCGGGACAGAATTCACCCCTCCACTTT	CAWSGSGQNSPLHF	.	TRBD1	TRBV30	TRBJ1-6
TGTGCCAGCAACCGGCGGGAGGGCCAAGGGAATGAGCAGTTCTTC	CASNRREGQGNEQFF	.	TRBD2	TRBV11-2	TRBJ2-1
TGTGCCAGCAGCTTACAGGGGGCTTACAATGAGCAGTTCTTC	CASSLQGAYNEQFF	few	TRBD1	TRBV7-2	TRBJ2-1
TGTGCCAGCAGCCGAACTCCGACGCGGGGGAGCTCCTACAATGAGCAGTTCTTC	CASSRTPTRGSSYNEQFF	.	TRBD2	TRBV7-9	TRBJ2-1